This TCR beta chain stems from a study of blood T cell repertoires in COVID-19. Assay used: immunoSEQ multiplex PCR; TCRdb lists only in-frame clones, some missing. The sample has some 80,000 clones, 75% to 95% seen once. Germline-derived CDR1 and CDR2 are SEHNR and FQNEAQ (reference sequence). V lost 0 bases, J lost 6 bases, and 7 bases stayed unmatched. The CDR3 sequence is 16 residues long. The specimen sequenced was peripheral blood. This clonotype was obtained from a woman at least 80 years old with acute or convalescent COVID-19. The chain couples TRBV7-9 to TRBJ2-1; 8 bases map to TRBD1. CDR3 amino acids: CASSLAGRQGSNEQFF. DNA of the CDR3: TGTGCCAGCAGCTTAGCGGGACGACAGGGGAGCAATGAGCAGTTCTTC.